The entry below gives a single T cell receptor (beta chain) sequence along with its context. This record comes from a study of blood T cell repertoires in COVID-19. Data came from immunoSEQ multiplex PCR; TCRdb stores just in-frame clones and leaves some out. The data show 400,000 to 500,000 clones, with 86% seen just once and roughly 1.4% held by the top ten. Germline V gives CDR1 MNHEY, CDR2 SMNVEV (reference sequence). V was pared by 2 bases and J by 1 base, with 10 bases of the junction left unmatched. CDR3 length: 17 residues. Specimen: peripheral blood. The chain uses TRBV27 and TRBJ1-1; 7 nucleotides match TRBD1. The clonotype was recovered from a woman aged 25 to 39 with active or convalescent COVID-19. The CDR3 bases are TGTGCCAGCAGTTTACTTGACAGGGATCGGAGGAACACTGAAGCTTTCTTT. Translation: CASSLLDRDRRNTEAFF.